The 9 T cell receptor beta chains reported below all come from one sample, sequenced in a study of response to subunit inactivated influenza vaccine. TCRdb reprocessed the RT-PCR reads via MiXCR and lists one record per CDR3 protein. The data show roughly 700,000 distinct CDR3 sequences, 15% to 19% seen once. The input for sequencing was PBMCs from blood, taken about 13 days after vaccination. Source of these receptors: a man aged 50-59 years who received an inactivated influenza vaccine.

This sequence joins TRBV27 and TRBJ2-1; D call uncertain. Trimming cost V 2 bases and J 8 bases, with 7 bases left between them. The CDR3 has 12 amino acids. Germline assignment: CDR1 MNHEY and CDR2 SMNVEV (reference sequence). CDR3 nucleotides: TGTGCCAGCAGTTTAACTCGATATGAGCAGTTCTTC. This encodes CASSLTRYEQFF.

In its sample, this clonotype was seen a few times. The chain uses TRBV18 and TRBJ2-7; possible D gene TRBD1, 6 bases. Germline CDR1 is KGHSH and CDR2 is LQKENI. There are 14 residues in the CDR3. V was cut by 3 bases and J by 2 bases, with 11 bases left in between. The CDR3 sequence: CASSPKTGAYEQYF. DNA of the CDR3: TGTGCCAGCTCACCCAAGACAGGAGCCTACGAGCAGTACTTC.

The J gene is TRBJ2-3, the V gene TRBV4-1, with D possibly matching TRBD2 (5 bases). Trimming took off 0 bases at V and 6 bases at J, with 16 bases between the two ends. The CDR3 consists of 16 residues. Germline V lookup: CDR1 MGHRA, CDR2 YSYEKL. The CDR3 sequence: CASSQDFGSPGDTQYF. In DNA form, the CDR3 reads TGCGCCAGCAGCCAAGATTTCGGCAGTCCGGGGGATACGCAGTATTTT.

This clonotype appeared many times. The J gene is TRBJ2-1, the V gene TRBV7-2, with TRBD1 matching over 10 bases. Looked up from germline, CDR1 is SGHTA and CDR2 is FQGNSA. The CDR3 is 13 amino acids. V was pared by 8 bases and J by 5 bases, with 3 bases of the junction left unmatched. CDR3 bases: TGTGCCAGCGGACAGGGGGGGAACAATGAGCAGTTCTTC. It encodes CASGQGGNNEQFF. The full variable domain, completed using reference TRBV7-2 and TRBJ2-1, is GAGVSQSPSNKVTEKGKDVELRCDPISGHTALYWYRQSLGQGLEFLIYFQGNSAPDKSGLPSDRFSAERTGGSVSTLTIQRTQQEDSAVYLCASGQGGNNEQFFGPGTRLTVL.

This clonotype was observed a few times. V gene TRBV20-1 combines with J gene TRBJ2-5; weak D call: TRBD1 (5 bases). Germline values: CDR1 DFQATT, CDR2 SNEGSKA (reference sequence). This CDR3 has 15 residues. Trimming removed 4 bases from V and 2 bases from J, with 17 bases in between. This chain's CDR3 is CSANYLDSPQETQYF. The CDR3 bases are TGCAGTGCTAATTATCTAGACAGTCCTCAAGAGACCCAGTACTTC.

The chain has TRBV27 and TRBJ1-5, with D unclear. The CDR3 consists of 16 residues. CDR1 and CDR2 from the germline V gene are MNHEY and SMNVEV (reference sequence). Trimming shortened V by 5 bases and J by 5 bases, and 19 bases separated the two germline ends. CDR3 nucleotide sequence: TGTGCCAGCAGTCCCCTAGTCGGGCAGGCTCATCAGCCCCAGCATTTT. Its protein is CASSPLVGQAHQPQHF.

CDR3 sequence: CASSQGTGRGETQYF. CDR3 in DNA: TGCGCCAGCAGCCAGGGGACAGGGAGGGGAGAGACCCAGTACTTC. The V call is TRBV5-1, the J call TRBJ2-5, with 9 bases that match TRBD1. The trim removed 4 bases at V and 4 bases at J, leaving 8 bases unmatched. The CDR3 is 15 residues long. Germline lookup yields CDR1 SGHRS and CDR2 YFSETQ.

J is TRBJ2-1 and V is TRBV7-8, with 8 bases identical to TRBD1. Germline V gene sequence: CDR1 SGHVS, CDR2 FQNEAQ. Unmatched junction bases numbered 4, after V lost 1 base and J lost 2 bases. The CDR3 runs to 16 residues. The CDR3 nucleotides read TGTGCCAGCAGCTTAGTTACAGGGGGGACCTACAATGAGCAGTTCTTC. Residues: CASSLVTGGTYNEQFF.

A few counts support this clonotype. This chain joins TRBV29-1 and TRBJ2-3; 7 bases match TRBD1. The germline V gene encodes CDR1 SQVTM and CDR2 ANQGSEA. The junction had 3 bases not matched to a gene; V was cut back by 5 bases and J by 4 bases. CDR3 length: 12 amino acids. CDR3 sequence: CSVRTGPDTQYF. The CDR3 DNA sequence: TGCAGCGTTCGGACAGGCCCAGATACGCAGTATTTT.